Below are 22 T cell receptor beta chains sequenced from a single sample in a study of blood T cell repertoires in COVID-19. Repertoires were generated with immunoSEQ multiplex PCR, while TCRdb's copy carries only in-frame clones and drops some. Of roughly 180,000 clones in the sample, 81% were seen once. Sequenced input: PBMCs or T cells enriched from blood (not recorded which). Receptors originate from a woman aged 40 to 50 with acute COVID-19.

This chain joins TRBV6-4 and TRBJ2-2; 8 bases fit TRBD2. The CDR3 has 15 residues. Germline CDR1 MRHNA, CDR2 SNTAGT. V gave up 3 bases and J gave up 2 bases; unmatched junction bases: 2. CDR3 bases: TGTGCCAGCAGTGAACTAGCGGATAACACCGGGGAGCTGTTTTTT. This codes for CASSELADNTGELFF.

The CDR3: CASSPSGEISTDTQYF. CDR3 nucleotides: TGTGCCAGCAGCCCCTCCGGGGAGATCAGCACAGATACGCAGTATTTT. The chain recombines TRBV9 with TRBJ2-3, with D possibly matching TRBD2 (5 bases). The CDR3 runs 16 residues. The germline V gene encodes CDR1 SGDLS and CDR2 YYNGEE. V was clipped by 4 bases and J by 0 bases, with 15 bases between them. Combining the CDR3 with reference TRBV9 and TRBJ2-3 gives the whole variable domain DSGVTQTPKHLITATGQRVTLRCSPRSGDLSVYWYQQSLDQGLQFLIQYYNGEERAKGNILERFSAQQFPDLHSELNLSSLELGDSALYFCASSPSGEISTDTQYFGPGTRLTVL.

This chain uses TRBV9 with TRBJ1-2, with no clear D. Germline CDR1 reads SGDLS; CDR2 reads YYNGEE. The CDR3 length is 16 residues. Trimming took 3 bases from V and 4 from J, leaving 19 bases between them. CDR3 DNA: TGTGCCAGCAGCGCGCGGGCCGGGCAGGCCTTCTATGGCTACACCTTC. Residues: CASSARAGQAFYGYTF.

The chain links TRBV19 to TRBJ2-6; 8 nucleotides line up with TRBD2. Per the germline V gene, CDR1 is LNHDA and CDR2 is SQIVND (reference sequence). The CDR3 spans 18 residues. V shed 3 bases and J 0 bases; nucleotides not matched to a gene: 7. The CDR3 region is CASSIGVAGSSGANVLTF. The CDR3 DNA reads as TGTGCCAGTAGTATTGGGGTAGCGGGAAGCTCTGGGGCCAACGTCCTGACTTTC.

This clone was counted between two and nine times. The CDR3 nucleotides are TGTGCCAGCAGTTTCCCGGGACTAGCGGGAAGGCAGTTCTTC. This gives the protein CASSFPGLAGRQFF. The chain carries TRBV5-5 and TRBJ2-1; the match to TRBD2 covers 13 bases. V shed 5 bases, J shed 12 bases, and the junction held 8 bases outside the gene matches. CDR1 SGHKS and CDR2 YYEKEE come from the germline V gene (reference sequence). CDR3 length: 14 amino acids. The variable domain in full, with the rest retrieved from reference TRBV5-5 and TRBJ2-1, is DAGVTQSPTHLIKTRGQQVTLRCSPISGHKSVSWYQQVLGQGPQFIFQYYEKEERGRGNFPDRFSARQFPNYSSELNVNALLLGDSALYLCASSFPGLAGRQFFGPGTRLTVL.

The rearrangement joins TRBV21-1 to TRBJ2-7; the table's TRBD1 call for D was not verified on the DNA. TRBV21-1 is designated a pseudogene. The CDR3 covers 16 residues. CDR3 in amino acids: CASSNRQPRRPGEQYF. DNA of the CDR3: TGTGCCAGCAGCAACCGACAGCCCCGGCGACCGGGCGAGCAGTACTTC.

This clone occurred a few times. The rearrangement uses TRBV24-1 and TRBJ2-2; perhaps TRBD2 as D (6 bases). CDR1 is KGHDR, CDR2 SFDVKD, per germline. This CDR3 contains 15 residues. V was trimmed by 8 bases and J by 1 base, leaving 13 bases between them. CDR3: CATMSQGGNTGELFF. In DNA form, the CDR3 reads TGTGCCACCATGTCCCAGGGAGGGAACACCGGGGAGCTGTTTTTT.

V is TRBV11-1 and J is TRBJ1-1; a possible D gene is TRBD1 (6 bases). From germline, CDR1 is SGHAT and CDR2 FQDESV (reference sequence). CDR3 length equals 14 residues. Trimming left V 5 bases short and J 0 bases short, with 10 bases between. CDR3 protein: CASSTGQMNTEAFF. The CDR3 DNA reads as TGTGCCAGCAGCACGGGACAAATGAACACTGAAGCTTTCTTT.

CDR3 DNA sequence: TGTGCCAGCAGCCTTAGGACCCGTGGAGTAGCGGGAGCGGGTGAGCAGTTCTTC. Translation gives CASSLRTRGVAGAGEQFF. The chain has TRBV11-2 and TRBJ2-1; 9 bases agree with TRBD2. Germline trimming cut 5 bases from V and 9 bases from J; bases unmatched to any gene: 20. Germline V gene lookup returns CDR1 SGHAT and CDR2 FQNNGV. The CDR3 spans 18 residues. Full variable domain (outside the CDR3, taken from reference TRBV11-2 and TRBJ2-1): EAGVAQSPRYKIIEKRQSVAFWCNPISGHATLYWYQQILGQGPKLLIQFQNNGVVDDSQLPKDRFSAERLKGVDSTLKIQPAKLEDSAVYLCASSLRTRGVAGAGEQFFGPGTRLTVL.

The rearrangement uses TRBV20-1 and TRBJ1-2; 9 bases match TRBD1. V shed 3 bases and J 8 bases; nucleotides not matched to a gene: 10. The CDR3 sequence is 14 residues long. In germline, CDR1 is DFQATT, CDR2 SNEGSKA (reference sequence). CDR3 sequence reads: CSASSSGQGYGYTF. CDR3 sequence (DNA): TGCAGTGCTAGTAGCTCGGGACAGGGATACGGCTACACCTTC.

The DNA for the CDR3 is TGTGCCAGCAGTCGAGGGGATACGCAGTATTTT. This encodes CASSRGDTQYF. V usage is TRBV11-2 and J usage is TRBJ2-3, with D possibly TRBD2 on 5 matching bases. CDR1 SGHAT and CDR2 FQNNGV come from the germline V gene. V lost 6 bases and J lost 6, with 7 bases in between. The CDR3 has 11 amino acids.

This rearrangement joins TRBV12-3 or TRBV12-4 to TRBJ2-7, with D uncertain. Trimming removed 5 bases from V and 1 base from J, with 9 bases in between. CDR3 length: 13 amino acids. The CDR3 region has the DNA TGTGCCAGCAGTGAACGAGGATCCTACGAGCAGTACTTC. Translated: CASSERGSYEQYF.

The chain uses TRBV7-3 and TRBJ1-2; 8 nucleotides agree with TRBD1. Germline lookup yields CDR1 SGHTA and CDR2 FQGTGA. Trimming cost V 4 bases and J 10 bases; bases outside gene matches: 8. This CDR3 region has 13 residues. The CDR3: CASSSGTGLDYTF. The CDR3 nucleotides read TGTGCCAGCAGCTCTGGGACAGGACTAGACTACACCTTC.

The rearrangement joins TRBV27 to TRBJ2-7, with 7 bases that match TRBD1. With 6 bases clipped from V and 4 bases from J, the junction kept 9 bases outside the gene matches. The CDR3 is 14 amino acids. CDR1 MNHEY and CDR2 SMNVEV come from the germline V gene (reference sequence). CDR3 amino acids: CASRPEGAGYEQYF. In DNA form, the CDR3 reads TGTGCCAGCAGGCCCGAGGGGGCTGGTTACGAGCAGTACTTC.

The chain is built from TRBV7-8 and TRBJ2-7; a possible D gene is TRBD1 (5 bases). CDR1 and CDR2 from the germline V gene are SGHVS and FQNEAQ. The CDR3 consists of 14 residues. The V end lost 1 base, the J end lost 9 bases, and 16 bases lay between the germline ends. The CDR3 spells CASSLEHWGGGQYF. CDR3 coding DNA: TGTGCCAGCAGCTTAGAGCATTGGGGCGGTGGGCAGTACTTC. Using reference TRBV7-8 and TRBJ2-7 for the parts outside the CDR3, the full variable domain is GAGVSQSPRYKVAKRGQDVALRCDPISGHVSLFWYQQALGQGPEFLTYFQNEAQLDKSGLPSDRFFAERPEGSVSTLKIQRTQQEDSAVYLCASSLEHWGGGQYFGPGTRLTVT.

The rearrangement links TRBV29-1 to TRBJ1-1; TRBD1 agrees at 9 bases. The CDR3 spans 14 residues. After removal of 7 bases from V and 1 base from J, the junction contained 7 bases not matched to a gene. Germline V gene sequence: CDR1 SQVTM, CDR2 ANQGSEA. The CDR3 sequence: CSAIQGAGNTEAFF. In nucleotides, the CDR3 is TGCAGCGCTATACAGGGGGCAGGGAACACTGAAGCTTTCTTT.

This rearrangement joins TRBV9 to TRBJ2-5; tentative D call: TRBD1 (6 bases). V lost 3 bases and J 5 bases, leaving 20 bases between the germline ends. The CDR3 has 16 residues. Germline CDR1 SGDLS, CDR2 YYNGEE. The CDR3 nucleotides are TGTGCCAGCAGCGCGACAGGCCAAACAGGGTCGGAGACCCAGTACTTC. Protein: CASSATGQTGSETQYF. The complete variable domain, with remaining parts taken from reference TRBV9 and TRBJ2-5, reads DSGVTQTPKHLITATGQRVTLRCSPRSGDLSVYWYQQSLDQGLQFLIQYYNGEERAKGNILERFSAQQFPDLHSELNLSSLELGDSALYFCASSATGQTGSETQYFGPGTRLLVL.

Many counts were recorded for this clone. The CDR3 region has the DNA TGTGCCAGCACCCGGGACAGGGGCTCCTACGAGCAGTACGTC. This sequence encodes CASTRDRGSYEQYV. This chain uses TRBV2 with TRBJ2-7; the match to TRBD1 covers 10 bases. Germline V gene sequence: CDR1 SNHLY, CDR2 FYNNEI. J gave up 0 bases and V 7 bases, and 3 bases lay outside the gene matches. This CDR3 is built from 14 residues.

This clone has just a few counts. The chain couples TRBV6-5 to TRBJ1-5, with 7 bases lining up with TRBD1. V lost 8 bases, J lost 3 bases, and 10 bases stayed unmatched. The CDR3 sequence is 15 residues long. In germline, CDR1 is MNHEY, CDR2 SVGAGI. The CDR3 sequence: CASGTGAVNNQPQHF. The CDR3 region has the DNA TGTGCCAGCGGTACAGGGGCGGTAAACAATCAGCCCCAGCATTTT.

The rearrangement joins TRBV5-5 to TRBJ2-5; D possibly corresponds to TRBD1 (6 bases). The germline gives CDR1 SGHKS, CDR2 YYEKEE (reference sequence). The CDR3 loop spans 15 amino acids. Trimming took off 4 bases at V and 0 bases at J, with 13 bases between the two ends. CDR3 DNA sequence: TGTGCCAGCAGCCCTGACAGGCTCTACCAAGAGACCCAGTACTTC. Encoded protein: CASSPDRLYQETQYF.

V usage is TRBV29-1 and J usage is TRBJ1-6; no clear D gene. The CDR3 totals 13 residues. Germline CDR1 SQVTM, CDR2 ANQGSEA. The V gene lost 4 bases and the J gene lost 5 bases, with 9 bases spanning the gap. CDR3 sequence (DNA): TGCAGCGTTGGGGCAGGTGATAATTCACCCCTCCACTTT. Translating it yields CSVGAGDNSPLHF.

CDR3 amino acids: CSAPLGAEQYF. The CDR3 bases are TGCAGTGCCCCCCTGGGCGCTGAGCAGTACTTC. This chain connects TRBV20-1 to TRBJ2-7; no clear D gene. CDR1 is DFQATT and CDR2 is SNEGSKA in the germline V gene (reference sequence). The CDR3 consists of 11 residues. V lost 6 bases to trimming and J lost 7 bases, with 13 bases between them.